This T cell receptor (beta chain) was sequenced for a study of spatial heterogeneity in lung cancer. About the research overall: A unique TCR and UMI combination showed up more than ten times in raw reads, on average. Overall study findings and caveats: Counts that tracked tumor mutation counts were those of expanded intratumoral alpha and beta TCRs.

A unique molecular identifier was carried by every single TCR cDNA molecule. TCRdb reprocessed the 5' RACE reads with MiXCR, giving one entry per CDR3 protein. The sample yields thousands of distinct CDR3 sequences, less than 8.5% seen once. This clonotype was observed many times. Its target is unknown. Time point denoted: sample taken at primary tumor resection. A total of approximately 69 untreated early-stage non-small cell lung cancer patients served as donors. The CDR3 is 17 amino acids. Trimming cost V 4 bases and J 4 bases; bases outside gene matches: 12. The germline V gene has CDR1 SQVTM and CDR2 ANQGSEA.

The sequence came from a male donor with early-stage non-small cell lung cancer. The source material was lung tumor tissue, sampled at surgery. The V call is TRBV29-1, the J call TRBJ2-1; 11 nucleotides line up with TRBD2. This chain's CDR3 is CSVGSGMGLADYNEQFF. The CDR3 DNA reads TGCAGCGTTGGTTCCGGTATGGGACTAGCGGATTACAATGAGCAGTTCTTC.